These 30 T cell receptor beta chains share one sample of origin, sequenced in a study of blood T cell repertoires in COVID-19. Data came from immunoSEQ multiplex PCR; TCRdb stores just in-frame clones and leaves some out. The repertoire includes over 150,000 clones, 70% to 90% of them detected once, and less than 3.5% sits in the top ten. The material sequenced was peripheral blood. The source of these receptors is a woman over 75 with COVID-19, enrolled during active disease.

The chain recombines TRBV7-2 with TRBJ2-3; 10 bases are a match to TRBD2. The V gene end was trimmed by 4 bases and the J gene end by 2 bases; junction bases not matched to a gene: 6. The CDR3 covers 16 residues. Looked up from germline, CDR1 is SGHTA and CDR2 is FQGNSA. In DNA form, the CDR3 reads TGTGCCAGCAGCTCAGGACTAGCGGTTTACACAGATACGCAGTATTTT. This sequence encodes CASSSGLAVYTDTQYF.

This rearrangement joins TRBV7-3 to TRBJ2-5, with 10 bases identical to TRBD2. The length of the CDR3 is 16 residues. Germline assignment: CDR1 SGHTA and CDR2 FQGTGA. Trimming cost V 2 bases and J 4 bases; bases outside gene matches: 7. The DNA of the CDR3 is TGTGCCAGCAGCTTACTCCCTAGCGGGGGATCAGAGACCCAGTACTTC. Translating it yields CASSLLPSGGSETQYF.

CDR3: CASRDTSGIYNEQFF. The CDR3 DNA reads as TGTGCCAGCAGGGACACTAGCGGGATCTACAATGAGCAGTTCTTC. The chain employs TRBV2 and TRBJ2-1; 10 nucleotides line up with TRBD2. This CDR3 region has 15 residues. Germline V gives CDR1 SNHLY, CDR2 FYNNEI. Losses at the gene ends were 6 bases for V and 3 bases for J; bases not matched to a gene: 5.

This clone was seen a few times. This chain uses TRBV5-6 with TRBJ2-4; 7 bases are shared with TRBD1. J gave up 3 bases and V 4 bases, and 7 bases lay outside the gene matches. The CDR3 has 15 amino acids. Germline loops: CDR1 SGHDT, CDR2 YYEEEE. CDR3 nucleotides: TGTGCCAGCAGCCTATGGACAGGCTACAAAAACATTCAGTACTTC. Translated: CASSLWTGYKNIQYF.

V usage is TRBV24-1 and J usage is TRBJ2-7; 9 nucleotides line up with TRBD2. The germline V gene has CDR1 KGHDR and CDR2 SFDVKD. The CDR3 has 15 residues. Trimming at V came to 4 bases and at J to 5 bases, leaving 8 bases not matched to a gene. CDR3 loop: CATSEGSGRVNEQYF. The DNA for the CDR3 is TGTGCCACCAGTGAGGGTAGCGGGAGAGTGAACGAGCAGTACTTC.

The chain combines TRBV5-6 with TRBJ1-2; TRBD1 agrees at 7 bases. Germline V lookup: CDR1 SGHDT, CDR2 YYEEEE. V was pared by 4 bases and J by 4 bases, with 7 bases of the junction left unmatched. CDR3 length: 14 residues. The CDR3 spells CASSPAGGGYGYTF. DNA for the CDR3: TGTGCCAGCAGCCCGGCAGGGGGAGGCTATGGCTACACCTTC.

CDR3 residues: CASTTNRLAGVYNEQFF. CDR3 in DNA: TGTGCCAGCACCACAAACAGACTAGCGGGAGTGTACAATGAGCAGTTCTTC. The genes are TRBV27 and TRBJ2-1; 12 nucleotides line up with TRBD2. After removal of 7 bases from V and 4 bases from J, the junction contained 11 bases not matched to a gene. The CDR3 totals 17 residues. Germline loops: CDR1 MNHEY, CDR2 SMNVEV (reference sequence).

The chain employs TRBV29-1 and TRBJ2-5, with D perhaps TRBD2 (5 bases). V lost 7 bases and J lost 2, with 11 bases in between. The CDR3 sequence is 12 residues long. From germline, CDR1 is SQVTM and CDR2 ANQGSEA. The CDR3 protein is CSAGLNQETQYF. The CDR3 nucleotides are TGCAGCGCTGGACTGAATCAAGAGACCCAGTACTTC.

This rearrangement joins TRBV7-8 to TRBJ2-7; TRBD2 matches at 9 bases. This CDR3 region has 16 residues. Germline values: CDR1 SGHVS, CDR2 FQNEAQ. V shed 6 bases and J 0 bases; nucleotides not matched to a gene: 9. This chain's CDR3 is CASSPVAGESSYEQYF. The CDR3 coding sequence is TGTGCCAGCAGTCCCGTAGCGGGGGAGAGCTCCTACGAGCAGTACTTC. The complete variable domain, with remaining parts taken from reference TRBV7-8 and TRBJ2-7, reads GAGVSQSPRYKVAKRGQDVALRCDPISGHVSLFWYQQALGQGPEFLTYFQNEAQLDKSGLPSDRFFAERPEGSVSTLKIQRTQQEDSAVYLCASSPVAGESSYEQYFGPGTRLTVT.

Written as DNA, the CDR3 is TGTGCCAGCAGCGCGGAGTTAGGGGTACTCTCCGAGCAGTACTTC. Translating it yields CASSAELGVLSEQYF. The chain uses TRBV9 and TRBJ2-7; tentative D call: TRBD1 (5 bases). This CDR3 has 15 amino acids. Germline-derived CDR1 and CDR2 are SGDLS and YYNGEE. Trimming removed 3 bases at V and 6 bases at J, with 19 bases between.

The chain employs TRBV7-3 and TRBJ2-5; D is unclear. The CDR3 covers 14 residues. Germline V gives CDR1 SGHTA, CDR2 FQGTGA. Trimming stripped 3 bases from V and 4 bases from J, with 12 bases between. The CDR3 is CASSLGTHPETQYF. The CDR3 DNA sequence: TGTGCCAGCAGCTTGGGCACCCATCCAGAGACCCAGTACTTC. The full variable domain, rest sourced from reference TRBV7-3 and TRBJ2-5, is GAGVSQTPSNKVTEKGKYVELRCDPISGHTALYWYRQSLGQGPEFLIYFQGTGAADDSGLPNDRFFAVRPEGSVSTLKIQRTERGDSAVYLCASSLGTHPETQYFGPGTRLLVL.

This clone was recorded only once. The J gene is TRBJ1-4, the V gene TRBV11-2, with 7 bases matching TRBD1. J gave up 13 bases and V 1 base, and 9 bases lay outside the gene matches. CDR3 size: 14 residues. Germline V gene sequence: CDR1 SGHAT, CDR2 FQNNGV. This chain's CDR3 is CASSLATTGRALFF. CDR3 DNA: TGTGCCAGCAGCTTAGCCACGACAGGGCGGGCACTGTTTTTT.

The J gene is TRBJ2-1, the V gene TRBV5-1; 7 bases fit TRBD2. CDR1 SGHRS and CDR2 YFSETQ come from the germline V gene. This CDR3 region has 13 residues. J lost 9 bases, V lost 0 bases, and 3 bases had no gene match. CDR3 sequence (DNA): TGCGCCAGCAGCTTGGTCGCGGGAGTTGAGCAGTTCTTC. Translating gives CASSLVAGVEQFF.

The V gene is TRBV7-9, the J gene TRBJ1-1; TRBD1 matches 7 bases. The CDR3 is 16 residues long. Germline V gives CDR1 SEHNR, CDR2 FQNEAQ (reference sequence). With 8 bases clipped from V and 7 bases from J, the junction kept 19 bases outside the gene matches. CDR3 residues: CASRPARGTDKIEAFF. CDR3 DNA sequence: TGTGCCAGCCGACCGGCCAGGGGGACCGATAAGATTGAAGCTTTCTTT.

The rearrangement uses TRBV30 and TRBJ1-5; the D is unclear. The CDR3 has 13 amino acids. Trimming took 2 bases from V and 3 from J, leaving 8 bases between them. CDR1 GTSNPN and CDR2 SVGIG come from the germline V gene (reference sequence). The CDR3 sequence is CAWSPGINQPQHF. Here the CDR3 DNA reads TGTGCCTGGAGTCCCGGGATCAATCAGCCCCAGCATTTT.

The chain recombines TRBV19 with TRBJ1-1; D is unresolved. Germline V lookup: CDR1 LNHDA, CDR2 SQIVND (reference sequence). This CDR3 comprises 14 residues. V was cut by 7 bases and J by 5 bases, with 17 bases left in between. The CDR3 spells CASTTLNGGTEAFF. For the CDR3, the DNA is TGTGCCAGTACAACCTTAAACGGCGGGACTGAAGCTTTCTTT.

This chain links TRBV4-2 with TRBJ2-7; the match to TRBD2 covers 13 bases. The V gene's germline CDR1 is LGHNA and CDR2 YNFKEQ. J was trimmed by 7 bases and V by 2 bases; bases with no gene match: 5. The CDR3 extends over 15 amino acids. CDR3 residues: CASSQRTSGSGEQYF. CDR3 sequence (DNA): TGTGCCAGCAGCCAACGGACTAGCGGGAGTGGTGAGCAGTACTTC.

This rearrangement joins TRBV19 to TRBJ2-3; no reliable D call. Germline CDR1 is LNHDA and CDR2 is SQIVND (reference sequence). V was clipped by 6 bases and J by 1 base, with 20 bases between them. The CDR3 is made up of 17 amino acids. CDR3 protein: CASRMGVGVAGTDTQYF. For the CDR3, the DNA is TGTGCCAGTAGGATGGGTGTCGGAGTAGCTGGCACAGATACGCAGTATTTT.

This chain uses TRBV28 with TRBJ2-7, with D tentatively TRBD2 (6 bases). Germline loops: CDR1 MDHEN, CDR2 SYDVKM. This CDR3 has 14 amino acids. V was clipped by 6 bases and J by 3 bases, with 15 bases between them. The CDR3 loop reads CASRTGTDFYEQYF. CDR3 coding DNA: TGTGCCAGCAGAACCGGGACTGATTTCTACGAGCAGTACTTC.

The chain links TRBV9 to TRBJ2-5, with a possible D match to TRBD2 (6 bases). Looked up from germline, CDR1 is SGDLS and CDR2 is YYNGEE. CDR3 length: 14 amino acids. V was clipped by 0 bases and J by 4 bases, with 10 bases between them. CDR3 loop: CASSVEVGGETQYF. The CDR3 DNA follows: TGTGCCAGCAGCGTAGAAGTCGGGGGAGAGACCCAGTACTTC.

The CDR3 here is CASSMLQGAGTDTQYF. The DNA of the CDR3 is TGTGCCAGTAGTATGTTGCAGGGGGCGGGCACAGATACGCAGTATTTT. The chain couples TRBV19 to TRBJ2-3, with TRBD1 matching 8 bases. The V and J ends lost 3 bases and 1 base, in that order; junction bases with no gene match: 6. CDR3 length: 16 amino acids. Germline-derived CDR1 and CDR2 are LNHDA and SQIVND (reference sequence).

CDR3 in DNA: TGTGCCAGCAGTCCGCCCGGGGGATGGGACAGGCCCTACGAGCAGTACTTC. Translated, it gives CASSPPGGWDRPYEQYF. V is TRBV27 and J is TRBJ2-7; TRBD1 aligns across 8 bases. The germline gives CDR1 MNHEY, CDR2 SMNVEV (reference sequence). The junction had 14 bases not matched to a gene; V was cut back by 5 bases and J by 2 bases. CDR3 length: 17 amino acids.

The chain links TRBV11-2 to TRBJ2-2, with 7 bases lining up with TRBD1. CDR3 length: 15 amino acids. V lost 5 bases and J lost 7; bases outside the gene matches: 10. Germline loops: CDR1 SGHAT, CDR2 FQNNGV. DNA of the CDR3: TGTGCCAGCAGCCGAGACAGGGTGGGCGGCGGGGAGCTGTTTTTT. The encoded protein is CASSRDRVGGGELFF.

The chain has TRBV18 and TRBJ1-6; no firm D call. The germline gives CDR1 KGHSH, CDR2 LQKENI. The CDR3 runs 12 residues. Trimming left V 4 bases short and J 8 bases short, with 6 bases between. The CDR3 here is CASSQRDSPLHF. As DNA, the CDR3 is TGTGCCAGCTCACAACGGGATTCACCCCTCCACTTT. The full variable domain, completed using reference TRBV18 and TRBJ1-6, is NAGVMQNPRHLVRRRGQEARLRCSPMKGHSHVYWYRQLPEEGLKFMVYLQKENIIDESGMPKERFSAEFPKEGPSILRIQQVVRGDSAAYFCASSQRDSPLHFGNGTRLTVT.

The sample holds many counts of this clone. This chain uses TRBV2 with TRBJ2-7; 11 bases line up with TRBD1. The germline V gene encodes CDR1 SNHLY and CDR2 FYNNEI. CDR3 size: 16 residues. V shed 8 bases, J shed 7 bases, and the junction held 16 bases outside the gene matches. The CDR3 region is CASAAIWDRGSREQYF. The CDR3 DNA is TGTGCCAGCGCCGCCATCTGGGACAGGGGGAGTCGGGAGCAGTACTTC.

This clone was seen more than once but under ten times. The chain recombines TRBV19 with TRBJ2-2; 7 positions agree with TRBD1. Trimming took 7 bases from V and 3 from J; bases not matched to a gene: 14. The germline V gene encodes CDR1 LNHDA and CDR2 SQIVND (reference sequence). This CDR3 is 17 amino acids long. CDR3 sequence reads: CASIRTGSPGDTGELFF. DNA for the CDR3: TGTGCCAGTATCCGGACAGGTTCCCCAGGGGACACCGGGGAGCTGTTTTTT.

J is TRBJ2-1 and V is TRBV10-1, with TRBD2 matching 8 bases. Germline loops: CDR1 WNHNN, CDR2 SYGVQD (reference sequence). The CDR3 is 13 residues long. Trimming removed 4 bases from V and 9 bases from J; junction bases left unmatched: 5. The CDR3 reads CASSGTGGPEQFF. CDR3 nucleotide sequence: TGCGCCAGCAGTGGGACGGGAGGGCCTGAGCAGTTCTTC.

This sequence joins TRBV7-3 and TRBJ2-7; 7 bases match TRBD2. The V and J ends lost 5 bases and 3 bases, in that order; junction bases with no gene match: 7. Germline CDR1 reads SGHTA; CDR2 reads FQGTGA. The CDR3 is made up of 14 amino acids. The CDR3 loop is CASSPTSSGYEQYF. The CDR3 DNA sequence: TGTGCCAGCAGCCCGACTAGCTCAGGCTACGAGCAGTACTTC.

The genes are TRBV3-1 (or the pseudogene TRBV3-2) and TRBJ1-2; D not certain. The CDR3 consists of 14 residues. Germline-derived CDR1 and CDR2 are LGHDT and YNNKEL (reference sequence). V gave up 3 bases and J gave up 4 bases, with 12 bases separating them. CDR3 nucleotide sequence: TGTGCCAGCAGCCAGGAAGGAGGGCTCTATGGCTACACCTTC. Its protein is CASSQEGGLYGYTF.

This chain links TRBV4-3 with TRBJ2-7; 9 positions match TRBD2. This CDR3 contains 16 residues. J was trimmed by 3 bases and V by 1 base; bases with no gene match: 7. Germline V gives CDR1 LGHNA, CDR2 YSLEER. The CDR3 sequence is CASSQVSSGDHYEQYF. The DNA for the CDR3 is TGCGCCAGCAGCCAAGTTTCTAGCGGGGACCACTACGAGCAGTACTTC.